The 15 T cell receptor beta chains presented below share a single source sample, sequenced in a study of blood T cell repertoires in COVID-19. Assay: immunoSEQ multiplex PCR; the TCRdb copy retains only in-frame clones and omits some. The sample contains 260,000 or so clones, roughly 89% of which appear only once. Sequencing was carried out using PBMCs or T cells enriched from blood (not recorded which). The receptors originated from a woman younger than 45 with acute COVID-19.

CDR3 nucleotides: TGTGCCAGCAGCAAAGGCGTGAGCGGGGTCGGCGAGACCCAGTACTTC. Its protein product is CASSKGVSGVGETQYF. The chain employs TRBV21-1 and TRBJ2-5; the DNA was not compared with TRBD2, the D call given in the table. TRBV21-1 counts as a pseudogene. This CDR3 comprises 16 residues.

The V gene is TRBV6-5, the J gene TRBJ1-2, with D possibly being TRBD1 (6 bases). Germline V gives CDR1 MNHEY, CDR2 SVGAGI. The CDR3 sequence is 15 residues long. V was clipped by 6 bases and J by 2 bases, with 16 bases between them. The CDR3 DNA reads as TGTGCCAGCAGGGACACAGGGAGGGAAAACTATGGCTACACCTTC. Protein: CASRDTGRENYGYTF.

The V gene is TRBV2, the J gene TRBJ2-3; possible D gene TRBD2, 5 bases. This CDR3 spans 15 amino acids. V lost 6 bases and J lost 0, with 13 bases in between. Germline values: CDR1 SNHLY, CDR2 FYNNEI. CDR3 residues: CASSIPGISTDTQYF. The DNA for the CDR3 is TGTGCCAGCAGCATACCCGGGATCAGCACAGATACGCAGTATTTT.

The rearrangement links TRBV5-1 to TRBJ2-7; 8 bases align to TRBD1. From germline, CDR1 is SGHRS and CDR2 YFSETQ. The ends lost 6 bases at V and 5 bases at J; junction bases unmatched: 13. This CDR3 has 15 residues. The CDR3 region has the DNA TGCGCCAGCAAGTCAGGGGACAGGCGTCTTCACGAGCAGTACTTC. Residues: CASKSGDRRLHEQYF.

In its sample, this clone was seen once. The V gene is TRBV12-3 or TRBV12-4, the J gene TRBJ1-1; D unclear. The CDR3 runs to 13 residues. Trimming took off 1 base at V and 2 bases at J, with 5 bases between the two ends. The chain's CDR3 is CASSLDYNTEAFF. CDR3 nucleotides: TGTGCCAGCAGTTTAGATTATAACACTGAAGCTTTCTTT.

This rearrangement joins TRBV24-1 to TRBJ2-2; a possible D gene is TRBD1 (5 bases). CDR3 length equals 15 residues. Germline-derived CDR1 and CDR2 are KGHDR and SFDVKD. Trimming pared 4 bases from V and 5 bases from J, leaving 13 bases between. The CDR3 is CATSEARVGTGELFF. As DNA, the CDR3 is TGTGCCACCAGTGAGGCCAGGGTGGGGACCGGGGAGCTGTTTTTT.

This clone has just a few counts. The chain combines TRBV6-5 with TRBJ1-2; D remains unclear. Germline CDR1 and CDR2: MNHEY and SVGAGI. This CDR3 contains 13 residues. V was pared by 4 bases and J by 2 bases, with 8 bases between. This CDR3 reads CASSLRENYGYTF. The CDR3 bases are TGTGCCAGCAGTTTACGGGAAAACTATGGCTACACCTTC.

This chain links TRBV10-3 with TRBJ1-1, with D tentatively TRBD1 (5 bases). Trimming took 7 bases from V and 3 from J, leaving 12 bases between them. CDR1 and CDR2 from the germline V gene are ENHRY and SYGVKD. The CDR3 covers 13 residues. CDR3 sequence reads: CAITSKGDTEAFF. CDR3 bases: TGTGCCATCACCTCGAAAGGGGACACTGAAGCTTTCTTT.

This clone has only one observation. The V gene is TRBV19, the J gene TRBJ1-1, with D possibly being TRBD1 (5 bases). CDR1 LNHDA and CDR2 SQIVND come from the germline V gene (reference sequence). The CDR3 spans 13 residues. V was clipped by 10 bases and J by 4 bases, with 16 bases between them. DNA of the CDR3: TGTGCCACCATTAAGGACATGGGCACTGAAGCTTTCTTT. It is translated as CATIKDMGTEAFF.

The CDR3 bases are TGTGCCATCACCCCAGGGAGGGGCAGGATAGGTTCGGACACTGAAGCTTTCTTT. It yields the protein CAITPGRGRIGSDTEAFF. This sequence joins TRBV10-3 and TRBJ1-1, with a possible D match to TRBD1 (5 bases). V lost 7 bases and J 3 bases, leaving 27 bases between the germline ends. Germline CDR1 reads ENHRY; CDR2 reads SYGVKD. The CDR3 contains 18 residues.

This rearrangement joins TRBV14 to TRBJ1-2, with 7 positions matching TRBD1. The length of the CDR3 is 17 residues. Germline V gene lookup returns CDR1 SGHDN and CDR2 FVKESK. Trimming cost V 0 bases and J 5 bases; bases outside gene matches: 12. DNA of the CDR3: TGTGCCAGCAGCCAAGAAATATTCCCGACAGGGCCATATGGCTACACCTTC. This translates into CASSQEIFPTGPYGYTF.

The J gene is TRBJ1-5, the V gene TRBV10-3, with 8 bases matching TRBD1. The CDR3 is 15 amino acids. The V gene end was trimmed by 0 bases and the J gene end by 4 bases; junction bases not matched to a gene: 2. The germline V gene encodes CDR1 ENHRY and CDR2 SYGVKD. CDR3 coding DNA: TGTGCCATCAGTGAGTCGGACAGGGAAAATCAGCCCCAGCATTTT. Protein product: CAISESDRENQPQHF.

The chain combines TRBV11-3 with TRBJ2-4; 7 bases match TRBD1. V was pared by 4 bases and J by 4 bases, with 13 bases of the junction left unmatched. There are 17 residues in the CDR3. Germline CDR1 is SGHNT and CDR2 is YENEEA. CDR3 bases: TGTGCCAGCAGCTCCAATCCACCGACAGGGACAAAAAACATTCAGTACTTC. Translating gives CASSSNPPTGTKNIQYF.

V and J are TRBV30 and TRBJ2-7; 8 bases are shared with TRBD1. CDR3 size: 13 residues. V gave up 8 bases and J gave up 3 bases; unmatched junction bases: 9. CDR1 is GTSNPN and CDR2 is SVGIG in the germline V gene (reference sequence). DNA of the CDR3: TGTGCCAGGGGAGAGACAGGGGACTACGAGCAGTACTTC. Translating gives CARGETGDYEQYF.

The chain couples TRBV6-6 to TRBJ2-2, with D tentatively TRBD1 (6 bases). V gave up 6 bases and J gave up 0 bases, with 14 bases separating them. The CDR3 loop spans 16 amino acids. Germline-derived CDR1 and CDR2 are MNHNY and SVGAGI (reference sequence). CDR3 sequence reads: CASSPVRGSNTGELFF. CDR3 coding DNA: TGTGCCAGCAGCCCGGTCAGGGGCTCGAACACCGGGGAGCTGTTTTTT.